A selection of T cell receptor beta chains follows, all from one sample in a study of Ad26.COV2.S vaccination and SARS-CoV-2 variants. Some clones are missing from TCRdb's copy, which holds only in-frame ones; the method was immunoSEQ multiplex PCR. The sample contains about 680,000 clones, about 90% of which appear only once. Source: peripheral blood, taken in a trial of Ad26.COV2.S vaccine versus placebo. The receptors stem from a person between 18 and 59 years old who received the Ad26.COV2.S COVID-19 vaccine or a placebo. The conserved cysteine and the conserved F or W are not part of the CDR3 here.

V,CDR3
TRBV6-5,ASSYPGTGTETQY
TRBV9,ASSSYPYNEQF
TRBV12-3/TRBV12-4,ASSLPGADTQY
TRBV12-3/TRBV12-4,ASRGAYEQY
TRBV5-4,ASSPLGGHTGELF
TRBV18,ASSREGTNSPLH
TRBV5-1,ASSLGTLGTGGPRLF
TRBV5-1,ASSLGLAGVNTGELF
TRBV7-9,ASSSRTGNYGYT
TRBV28,ASTQGDYGYT
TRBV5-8,ASSLGDSSGNTIY
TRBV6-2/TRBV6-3,ASSYPGKNTGELF
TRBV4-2,ASSQDSGPRSGQPQH
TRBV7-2,ASSLGTEYNSPLH
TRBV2,ASSDRADGKNIQY
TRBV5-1,ASSPPTDTQY
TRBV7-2,ASSPPGPRGEAF
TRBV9,ASSTERAPYNSPLH
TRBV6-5,ASSPLPSGLLQH
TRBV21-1,ASSKPKRRRTGFRNQPQH
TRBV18,ASSQDGSYEQY
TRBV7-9,ASSEAQGTYGYT
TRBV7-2,ASSLERQREQY
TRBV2,ASRGLNYEQY
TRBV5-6,ASSLTEYGYT
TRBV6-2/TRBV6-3,ASSYRERGQSTGELF
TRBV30,AWSPGPFVGQPQH
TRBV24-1,ATSDSRSSDTQY
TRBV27,ASSSSQARVTDTQY
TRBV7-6,ASSSLAGELF
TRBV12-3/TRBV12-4,ASIPGVWTEAF
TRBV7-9,ASSPRGPETQY
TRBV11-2,ASSRKDREYGYT
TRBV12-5,ASGPTRRYAYEQY
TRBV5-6,ASSQQAGGKQY
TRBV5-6,ASSSDFYGYT
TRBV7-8,ASRDGTYEQY
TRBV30,AWSRRVEVHYGYT
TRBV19,ASSTSSYQETQY
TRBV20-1,SAGTFEQF
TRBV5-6,ASSLALANYGYT